This T cell receptor beta chain was retrieved from a study of metastatic and nonmetastatic thyroid tumors. Study details: Repertoires from blood and tumor or nodule tissue of malignant and benign thyroid patients were compared. General study findings and limits: Benign nodules reportedly had significantly lower TCR beta diversity than malignant thyroid tumors in blood and tumor.

Per the original methods: Clinicopathological groups differed in CDR3, with these differences serving to build a distant-metastasis classifier for papillary thyroid cancer. TCRdb re-called the PCR reads via MiXCR. These V and J calls derive from TCRdb rather than the authors' analysis. This sample has around 50,000 clones, with roughly 29% found just once. This clone was observed many times. Its antigen is unknown. All patients reached thyroid surgery having received no treatment beforehand. CDR1 is LNHDA and CDR2 is SQIVND in the germline V gene (reference sequence). The CDR3 runs to 15 residues. The V end lost 8 bases, the J end lost 8 bases, and 22 bases lay between the germline ends.

The receptor was isolated from a female donor with papillary thyroid cancer or a benign thyroid nodule (not recorded which). Some clones in this sample may be carry-over from other donors' samples. The V gene is TRBV19, the J gene TRBJ1-5; D unresolved. The sample comprised blood. CDR3 loop: CASVIRAEGGKPQHF. DNA of the CDR3: TGTGCCAGTGTCATCCGGGCCGAAGGAGGAAAGCCCCAGCATTTT.